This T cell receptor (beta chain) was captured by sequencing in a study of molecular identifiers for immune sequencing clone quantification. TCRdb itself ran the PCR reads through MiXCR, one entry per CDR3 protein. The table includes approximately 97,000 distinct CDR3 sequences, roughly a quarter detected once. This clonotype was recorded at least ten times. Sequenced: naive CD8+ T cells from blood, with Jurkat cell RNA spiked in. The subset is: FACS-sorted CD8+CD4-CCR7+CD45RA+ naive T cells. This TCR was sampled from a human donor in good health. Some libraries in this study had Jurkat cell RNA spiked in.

CDR3 sequence (DNA): TGTGCCAGCACGGAGGGGCGCACAGATACGCAGTATTTT. The encoded protein is CASTEGRTDTQYF. The rearrangement links TRBV6-2 or TRBV6-3 to TRBJ2-3, with D tentatively TRBD2 (6 bases). This CDR3 has 13 amino acids. Germline V gives CDR1 MNHEY, CDR2 SVGEGT. The germline V and J ends were trimmed by 7 bases and 1 base, with 9 bases remaining between them.